These T cell receptor beta chains were read from a single sample in a study of human T cells and chemical hapten exposure. Each CDR3 protein is one row after TCRdb ran MiXCR on the 5' RACE reads. Found here are approximately 110,000 distinct CDR3 sequences, around 20% of them singletons; the top ten hold 2.8%. These receptors were taken from a human donor in good health. Both conserved end residues are part of each CDR3. D genes are given only for firm matches. Only part of the rows carry a size: once, few, many, or a class if the clone is expanded.

v_gene	abundance	j_gene	d_gene	CDR3aa	CDR3nt
TRBV15	-	TRBJ1-3	-	CATSRDHSGNTIYF	TGTGCCACCAGCAGAGATCACAGTGGAAACACCATATATTTT
TRBV6-1	-	TRBJ2-2	-	CASSPWGGRELFF	TGTGCCAGCAGCCCGTGGGGGGGCCGGGAGCTGTTTTTT
TRBV20-1	-	TRBJ2-7	TRBD2	CSARDRVVTSGRQQYF	TGCAGTGCTAGAGATAGGGTGGTCACTAGCGGGAGACAGCAGTACTTC
TRBV9	-	TRBJ2-7	TRBD1	CASSAENRGHYEQYF	TGTGCCAGCAGCGCCGAAAACAGGGGGCACTACGAGCAGTACTTC
TRBV27	few	TRBJ2-5	-	CASSPGQGRQETQYF	TGTGCCAGCAGTCCTGGGCAGGGACGCCAAGAGACCCAGTACTTC
TRBV5-1	few	TRBJ2-1	TRBD2	CASETSGSKNEQFF	TGCGCCAGCGAAACTAGCGGGAGTAAGAATGAGCAGTTCTTC
TRBV12-3/TRBV12-4	-	TRBJ1-2	-	CASSLDGLDGYTF	TGTGCCAGCAGTTTGGACGGCTTAGATGGCTACACCTTC
TRBV28	-	TRBJ1-2	-	CASYSNYGYTF	TGTGCCAGCTACAGCAACTATGGCTACACCTTC
TRBV7-9	few	TRBJ2-7	TRBD1	CASSTTGGHYYEQYF	TGTGCCAGCAGCACGACAGGGGGTCATTACTACGAGCAGTACTTC
TRBV7-6	-	TRBJ1-1	TRBD1	CASSLGGGLNTEAFF	TGTGCCAGCAGCTTAGGAGGGGGCTTGAACACTGAAGCTTTCTTT
TRBV20-1	few	TRBJ2-7	TRBD2	CSAPAGTTIYEQYF	TGCAGTGCGCCAGCGGGAACCACTATTTACGAGCAGTACTTC
TRBV15	-	TRBJ2-7	-	CATSVSTGGIPSYEQYF	TGTGCCACCAGCGTTTCTACCGGCGGGATCCCCTCCTACGAGCAGTACTTC
TRBV20-1	-	TRBJ2-6	-	CSARGGRFSGANVLTF	TGCAGTGCTAGAGGAGGGAGATTCTCTGGGGCCAACGTCCTGACTTTC
TRBV6-5	-	TRBJ2-1	TRBD2	CASTPGLAAGREQFF	TGTGCCAGCACACCGGGACTAGCGGCCGGGAGGGAGCAGTTCTTC
TRBV5-1	-	TRBJ2-2	TRBD2	CASRSGLAANTGELFF	TGCGCCAGCAGGTCCGGACTAGCGGCGAACACCGGGGAGCTGTTTTTT
TRBV20-1	-	TRBJ2-6	-	CSATGSSGANVLTF	TGCAGTGCGACAGGATCCTCTGGGGCCAACGTCCTGACTTTC
TRBV27	few	TRBJ2-1	-	CASSYLDSRSYNEQFF	TGTGCCAGCAGTTACCTCGACTCGAGGTCCTACAATGAGCAGTTCTTC
TRBV9	few	TRBJ1-1	-	CASSAGTEVTEAFF	TGTGCCAGCAGCGCCGGGACGGAGGTCACTGAAGCTTTCTTT
TRBV7-2	-	TRBJ2-1	-	CASSLEAPGPSNEQFF	TGTGCCAGCAGCTTAGAAGCCCCTGGCCCCTCCAATGAGCAGTTCTTC
TRBV5-1	-	TRBJ1-3	TRBD1	CASSTGQGASGNTIYF	TGCGCCAGCAGCACAGGACAGGGGGCTTCAGGAAACACCATATATTTT
TRBV20-1	-	TRBJ2-7	TRBD1	CSARDREGGYEQYF	TGCAGTGCTCGGGACAGGGAAGGGGGGTACGAGCAGTACTTC
TRBV20-1	-	TRBJ2-3	-	CSARDPPGTDTQYF	TGCAGTGCTAGAGATCCGCCAGGGACCGATACGCAGTATTTT
TRBV24-1	few	TRBJ2-4	-	CATSDSWATNIQYF	TGTGCCACCAGTGATTCATGGGCCACGAACATTCAGTACTTC
TRBV7-9	-	TRBJ1-4	-	CASSPSPTTNEKLFF	TGTGCCAGCAGCCCTAGCCCAACAACTAATGAAAAACTGTTTTTT
TRBV27	-	TRBJ2-3	-	CASSLFPGADTQYF	TGTGCCAGCAGTTTATTCCCGGGGGCAGATACGCAGTATTTT
TRBV29-1	few	TRBJ2-1	TRBD2	CSAAPSGTYNERFF	TGCAGCGCTGCCCCTAGCGGCACCTACAATGAGCGGTTCTTC
TRBV6-5	-	TRBJ2-1	TRBD2	CASSSSGRAGEQFF	TGTGCCAGCAGCTCTAGCGGGAGGGCCGGGGAGCAGTTCTTC
TRBV5-4	-	TRBJ1-1	-	CAISQGTEDTEAFF	TGTGCCATCTCCCAGGGGACTGAGGACACTGAAGCTTTCTTT
TRBV28	few	TRBJ2-1	TRBD2	CASSLGGLALNEQFF	TGTGCCAGCAGTTTAGGGGGACTAGCGTTGAATGAGCAGTTCTTC
TRBV5-1	few	TRBJ2-1	TRBD2	CASSQERGHNEQFF	TGCGCCAGCAGCCAAGAGCGGGGGCACAATGAGCAGTTCTTC
TRBV29-1	medium-sized	TRBJ2-5	-	CSVVVAVQETQYF	TGCAGCGTTGTAGTAGCGGTACAAGAGACCCAGTACTTC
TRBV20-1	few	TRBJ1-1	-	CSAGSAGVSHTEAFF	TGCAGTGCTGGCAGCGCGGGGGTGTCACACACTGAAGCTTTCTTT
TRBV6-6	few	TRBJ1-2	-	CASSPPTGDGYTF	TGTGCCAGCAGCCCACCCACCGGTGATGGCTACACCTTC
TRBV2	few	TRBJ2-5	TRBD1	CASSEGTGVETQYF	TGTGCCAGCAGTGAGGGGACAGGGGTGGAGACCCAGTACTTC
TRBV28	few	TRBJ1-5	TRBD1	CASKTGSRQPQHF	TGTGCCAGCAAGACAGGGTCGCGGCAGCCCCAGCATTTT
TRBV6-1	few	TRBJ1-5	TRBD1	CASRAGQVRESNQPQHF	TGTGCCAGCCGAGCGGGACAGGTACGGGAAAGCAATCAGCCCCAGCATTTT
TRBV10-1	few	TRBJ2-7	TRBD2	CASSISGRDEQYF	TGCGCCAGCAGTATTAGCGGGAGAGACGAGCAGTACTTC
TRBV30	few	TRBJ1-5	TRBD1	CAWISKGTGVDQPQHF	TGTGCCTGGATTAGTAAAGGGACAGGGGTAGATCAGCCCCAGCATTTT
TRBV7-3	-	TRBJ2-3	TRBD2	CASSPSGTSGRDTQYF	TGTGCCAGCAGCCCTTCCGGGACTAGCGGGAGAGATACGCAGTATTTT
TRBV7-2	few	TRBJ2-5	-	CASSLGWDNQETQYF	TGTGCCAGCAGCTTAGGTTGGGACAACCAAGAGACCCAGTACTTC
TRBV27	many	TRBJ2-3	-	CASSLRGDTQYF	TGTGCCAGCAGTTTACGAGGGGATACGCAGTATTTT
TRBV29-1	-	TRBJ2-4	-	CSAAGIDKNIQYF	TGCAGCGCTGCAGGGATAGACAAAAACATTCAGTACTTC
TRBV28	few	TRBJ2-7	-	CASREGLPYEQYF	TGTGCCAGCAGAGAAGGACTTCCCTACGAGCAGTACTTC
TRBV28	-	TRBJ1-5	-	CASSMDGDNQPQHF	TGTGCCAGCAGTATGGACGGGGACAATCAGCCCCAGCATTTT
TRBV2	few	TRBJ1-4	TRBD1	CASRRSRGPNEKLFF	TGTGCCAGCAGGAGGAGCAGGGGGCCTAATGAAAAACTGTTTTTT
TRBV28	once	TRBJ2-1	-	CASSFHRETNNEQFF	TGTGCCAGCAGTTTTCATCGGGAGACCAACAATGAGCAGTTCTTC
TRBV20-1	many	TRBJ2-7	-	CSARVGSGYEQYF	TGCAGTGCTAGAGTTGGTAGCGGCTACGAGCAGTACTTC
TRBV12-3/TRBV12-4	-	TRBJ1-6	-	CASSLWTNSLHF	TGTGCCAGCAGTTTATGGACCAACTCCCTCCACTTT
TRBV20-1	many	TRBJ2-5	TRBD2	CSVRTSGGTPVF	TGCAGTGTTAGGACTAGCGGGGGAACCCCCGTATTC
TRBV28	once	TRBJ2-7	-	CASSLSSGEQYF	TGTGCCAGCAGTTTATCGTCAGGGGAGCAGTACTTC
TRBV5-8	few	TRBJ2-3	TRBD1	CASSYSFDRGEDTQYF	TGTGCCAGCAGCTACTCCTTCGACAGGGGAGAAGATACGCAGTATTTT
TRBV5-1	few	TRBJ2-7	-	CASSASFREQYF	TGCGCCAGCAGCGCTTCCTTCCGCGAGCAGTACTTC
TRBV20-1	many	TRBJ1-1	-	CSARDIDSPMEAFF	TGCAGTGCTAGAGATATTGACAGCCCTATGGAAGCTTTCTTT